Detailed here is one T cell receptor beta chain. Its specificity is unknown. This sample is part of a study of a mutant IDH1 vaccine in newly diagnosed glioma. About the research overall: Every participant had undergone radiotherapy, temozolomide, or both before, and most underwent both. Whole-study results and caveats: Immune responses induced by the vaccine were seen in 93.3% of patients, spanning multiple MHC alleles.

Time point of the sample: week 23, last vaccination. Every single dose of the vaccine, 300 ug of mutant IDH1 20-mer peptide, came with topical imiquimod. Libraries were prepared by immunoSEQ multiplex PCR; TCRdb keeps only in-frame clonotypes and omits some of them. The sample has tens of thousands of clones, roughly 81% seen once. The sample here was PBMCs, taken from a glioma patient whose treatment included an IDH1 peptide vaccine. This TCR was sampled from a woman aged 40 to 50 with glioma. Some clones in this sample may be carry-over from other donors' samples.

The CDR3 bases are TGTGCCAGCAGCTCCTACCGAAGGGGAGGGGGTCAGCCCCAGCATTTT. It translates to CASSSYRRGGGQPQHF. The J gene is TRBJ1-5, the V gene TRBV7-2, with a possible D match to TRBD1 (6 bases). The V gene's germline CDR1 is SGHTA and CDR2 FQGNSA. V was pared by 4 bases and J by 6 bases, with 19 bases between. This CDR3 has 16 amino acids. The variable domain in full, with the rest retrieved from reference TRBV7-2 and TRBJ1-5, is GAGVSQSPSNKVTEKGKDVELRCDPISGHTALYWYRQSLGQGLEFLIYFQGNSAPDKSGLPSDRFSAERTGGSVSTLTIQRTQQEDSAVYLCASSSYRRGGGQPQHFGDGTRLSIL.